A single T cell receptor beta chain is shown here with its context. This clone may be a read error of a much larger clone one base away. The CDR3 runs to 13 residues. V lost 6 bases and J 8 bases, leaving 16 bases between the germline ends. In germline, CDR1 is SQVTM, CDR2 ANQGSEA. This sample was included in a study of human T cells and chemical hapten exposure. Time point described: pre-sensitization, week 0. Treatment specified: therapeutic diphenylcyclopropenone sensitization with weekly scalp DPC. Each cDNA molecule in the library carried unique molecular identifiers. TCRdb re-called the RACE reads with MiXCR, one entry per CDR3 protein. The sample carries approximately 260,000 distinct CDR3 sequences, approximately 7.5% recorded once.

This TCR was sampled from a man aged 18 to 30 with alopecia areata. Some clones in this sample may be carry-over from other donors' samples. Sequencing used whole blood, obtained in connection with sensitization to the hapten diphenylcyclopropenone (DPC). V gene TRBV29-1 combines with J gene TRBJ1-4; D is possibly TRBD1 (5 bases). The CDR3 sequence is CSVTGTEKEKLFF. The CDR3 DNA is TGCAGCGTCACCGGGACGGAGAAAGAAAAACTGTTTTTT.